The sequence of this T cell receptor beta chain was determined in a study of blood T cell repertoires in COVID-19. Background on the study: Two negative PCRs, clearance, or symptom resolution had been documented for recovered Cohort 3 donors. There were acute and convalescent COVID-19 samples, and they came from the United States, Italy and Spain. T cells, B-cell-depleted T cells, or PBMCs supplied cDNA or gDNA.

V lost 4 bases and J lost 9; bases outside the gene matches: 13. Germline CDR1 MNHEY, CDR2 SMNVEV (reference sequence). The CDR3 consists of 16 residues. Which cohort a participant joined came from the clinical history participants gave. The repertoire was sequenced with immunoSEQ multiplex PCR; TCRdb's copy has only in-frame clones and lacks some. The sample includes about 400,000 clones, approximately 89% seen only once; the top ten take around 2%. This clonotype was sampled from a middle-aged man in a cohort exposed to, infected with or recovered from COVID-19 (not recorded which). The chain couples TRBV27 to TRBJ1-4, with TRBD1 matching over 8 bases. The sequencing input was PBMCs or T cells enriched from blood (not recorded which). The CDR3, as DNA: TGTGCCAGCAGTTCCGAGGGGACACAGGGGGTGAAAAAACTGTTTTTT. Amino acids: CASSSEGTQGVKKLFF.